Listed below are T cell receptor beta chains from one sample, sequenced in a study of identical twins. TCRdb reprocessed the 5' RACE reads via MiXCR and lists one record per CDR3 protein. The sample consists of about 660,000 distinct CDR3 sequences, approximately 9% of them appearing once. Another study also made use of these data, one on yellow fever vaccine responses in identical twins.

Material: PBMCs. The receptors stem from a young woman in good health. CDR3s include the opening cysteine and the closing phenylalanine or tryptophan.

v_gene	j_gene	CDR3aa
TRBV27	TRBJ1-2	CASSLLAWGQSNYGYTF
TRBV27	TRBJ1-6	CASSLEGQGMGNSPLHF
TRBV6-1	TRBJ2-5	CASSPGQGVETQYF
TRBV5-1	TRBJ2-5	CASSLAGNNQETQYF
TRBV29-1	TRBJ2-4	CSARDRAKNIQYF
TRBV20-1	TRBJ2-3	CSAAGTSNPDTQYF
TRBV7-9	TRBJ2-1	CASRSNINNEQFF
TRBV6-5	TRBJ1-2	CASSTDNYGYTF
TRBV7-9	TRBJ2-7	CASSTGQGDYEQYF
TRBV28	TRBJ2-5	CASRDLPGRGQETQYF
TRBV5-1	TRBJ2-3	CASSLVAGGISDTQYF
TRBV3-1	TRBJ2-7	CASSHTGGTGEQYF
TRBV5-1	TRBJ2-2	CASSSTDSGELFF
TRBV6-5	TRBJ2-5	CASKTPRETQYF
TRBV15	TRBJ1-5	CATSSWNRRLDQPQHF
TRBV24-1	TRBJ2-5	CATSDTAGGDFQYF
TRBV6-2/TRBV6-3	TRBJ2-5	CASSFDPSEPRDKETQYF
TRBV6-5	TRBJ2-1	CASRLTGSPVGSYNEQFF
TRBV25-1	TRBJ2-7	CASSEEQGFWYEQYF
TRBV7-9	TRBJ2-7	CASSFEVGGIYEQYF
TRBV7-9	TRBJ2-5	CASSASSGRAYETQYF
TRBV7-9	TRBJ2-7	CASSFQGGEQYF
TRBV11-2	TRBJ2-2	CASSSIRGKATGELFF